Presented here are 17 T cell receptor beta chains from one specimen sequenced in a study of T cell responses to AZD1222 COVID-19 vaccine. Assay used: immunoSEQ multiplex PCR; TCRdb lists only in-frame clones, some missing. The sample includes some 99,000 clones, approximately 90% seen only once; the top ten take around 4.8%. The source material was peripheral blood, sampled on day 0 of AZD1222 vaccination. The receptors derive from an adult in good health.

The rearrangement links TRBV30 to TRBJ1-4; D not resolved. V was clipped by 3 bases and J by 5 bases, with 13 bases between them. The CDR3 has 14 amino acids. Germline values: CDR1 GTSNPN, CDR2 SVGIG (reference sequence). The CDR3 here is CAWSSPKGNEKLFF. CDR3 DNA: TGTGCCTGGAGCTCCCCCAAGGGCAATGAAAAACTGTTTTTT. Looking up the rest from reference TRBV30 and TRBJ1-4 gives the full variable domain: SQTIHQWPATLVQPVGSPLSLECTVEGTSNPNLYWYRQAAGRGLQLLFYSVGIGQISSEVPQNLSASRPQDRQFILSSKKLLLSDSGFYLCAWSSPKGNEKLFFGSGTQLSVL.

Written as DNA, the CDR3 is TGTGCCAGTAGTATAGTCGGGGTTTCCTACAATGAGCAGTTCTTC. It is translated as CASSIVGVSYNEQFF. The genes are TRBV19 and TRBJ2-1, with D possibly being TRBD2 (5 bases). The V gene lost 1 base and the J gene lost 1 base, with 8 bases spanning the gap. The CDR3 extends over 15 amino acids. Germline CDR1 LNHDA, CDR2 SQIVND (reference sequence).

This rearrangement joins TRBV2 to TRBJ1-6; possibly TRBD1 for D (5 bases). Germline V CDR1 and CDR2: SNHLY, FYNNEI. The V gene lost 3 bases and the J gene lost 7 bases, with 13 bases spanning the gap. CDR3 length equals 15 residues. CDR3 loop: CASSDSAGKNSPLHF. In nucleotides, the CDR3 is TGTGCCAGCAGTGACAGCGCAGGGAAGAATTCACCCCTCCACTTT.

The CDR3 DNA reads TGTGCCAGCAGCTGGGGAACAGGGACCTACGAGCAGTACTTC. Translating gives CASSWGTGTYEQYF. The chain links TRBV6-5 to TRBJ2-7, with D maybe TRBD1 (6 bases). V was trimmed by 6 bases and J by 2 bases, leaving 14 bases between them. Germline CDR1 MNHEY, CDR2 SVGAGI. CDR3 length: 14 amino acids.

This chain connects TRBV19 to TRBJ2-1, with TRBD1 matching 7 bases. Losses at the gene ends were 6 bases for V and 8 bases for J; bases not matched to a gene: 7. The V gene's germline CDR1 is LNHDA and CDR2 SQIVND (reference sequence). The CDR3 is 13 residues long. The CDR3 sequence: CASRTTGDYEQFF. As DNA, the CDR3 is TGTGCCAGTAGGACAACAGGGGATTATGAGCAGTTCTTC.

This sequence joins TRBV10-3 and TRBJ2-3, with TRBD2 matching over 8 bases. The V gene's germline CDR1 is ENHRY and CDR2 SYGVKD. The trim removed 8 bases at V and 6 bases at J, leaving 13 bases unmatched. The CDR3 has 15 residues. The CDR3 loop is CAIRGGYSGEDTQYF. Here the CDR3 DNA reads TGTGCCATCCGAGGGGGATATAGCGGGGAGGATACGCAGTATTTT.

The V and J genes are TRBV7-9 and TRBJ1-1; TRBD1 is a possible D gene (6 bases). CDR1 SEHNR and CDR2 FQNEAQ come from the germline V gene (reference sequence). V lost 3 bases, J lost 0 bases, and 20 bases lay in between. This CDR3 spans 18 amino acids. The DNA of the CDR3 is TGTGCCAGCAGCTTCCGCCACACCAAGGACAGCCTGAACACTGAAGCTTTCTTT. Protein product: CASSFRHTKDSLNTEAFF. Drawing the rest from reference TRBV7-9 and TRBJ1-1, the complete variable domain is DTGVSQNPRHKITKRGQNVTFRCDPISEHNRLYWYRQTLGQGPEFLTYFQNEAQLEKSRLLSDRFSAERPKGSFSTLEIQRTEQGDSAMYLCASSFRHTKDSLNTEAFFGQGTRLTVV.

Details on this clone: An end of the junction differs from the germline gene, which may be a read error. This sequence joins TRBV4-1 and TRBJ2-5; 14 bases align to TRBD2. This CDR3 has 14 amino acids. CDR1 and CDR2 (germline): MGHRA, YSYEKL. CDR3 region: CASGQTSGGGMVYF. CDR3 DNA: TGCGCCAGCGGCCAGACTAGCGGGGGGGGTATGGTGTACTTC.

V usage is TRBV10-2 and J usage is TRBJ2-7, with D maybe TRBD1 (6 bases). The length of the CDR3 is 13 residues. CDR1 WSHSY and CDR2 SAAADI come from the germline V gene. The V end lost 8 bases, the J end lost 2 bases, and 13 bases lay between the germline ends. DNA for the CDR3: TGCGCCAGCGGACAGACTGGAACCTACGAGCAGTACTTC. As protein: CASGQTGTYEQYF.

The gene calls are TRBV20-1 and TRBJ2-1, with a tentative D call TRBD2 (7 bases). The V gene's germline CDR1 is DFQATT and CDR2 SNEGSKA (reference sequence). V lost 3 bases and J lost 3, with 15 bases in between. The CDR3 has 15 amino acids. Written as DNA, the CDR3 is TGCAGTGCTAGTACGGTGGGGGGGCTCTACAATGAGCAGTTCTTC. Translated, it gives CSASTVGGLYNEQFF.

The chain links TRBV28 to TRBJ1-1, with D perhaps TRBD1 (5 bases). Trimming took 0 bases from V and 14 from J, leaving 19 bases between them. This CDR3 is built from 14 residues. Germline assignment: CDR1 MDHEN and CDR2 SYDVKM. This CDR3 is CASSLWGGTPTLFF. CDR3 bases: TGTGCCAGCAGTTTATGGGGTGGGACTCCTACCCTCTTCTTT.

This chain connects TRBV28 to TRBJ1-5; D unclear. The ends were cut back, 6 bases at V and 1 base at J, with 16 bases in the middle. Germline loops: CDR1 MDHEN, CDR2 SYDVKM. CDR3 length: 16 residues. The CDR3 coding sequence is TGTGCCAGCAGGACTTTACGCGGCAGGAGCAATCAGCCCCAGCATTTT. It translates to CASRTLRGRSNQPQHF.

This clone was recorded once. The V gene is TRBV5-8, the J gene TRBJ1-5, with 7 positions matching TRBD1. The junction had 5 bases not matched to a gene; V was cut back by 3 bases and J by 2 bases. This CDR3 is 15 amino acids long. The germline gives CDR1 SGHTS, CDR2 YDEGEE. CDR3 region: CASSSTGVRNQPQHF. The CDR3 region has the DNA TGTGCCAGCAGCTCCACAGGGGTGCGCAATCAGCCCCAGCATTTT.

V and J are TRBV19 and TRBJ1-5; D might be TRBD1 (6 bases). The ends were cut back, 7 bases at V and 4 bases at J, with 11 bases in the middle. Germline CDR1 reads LNHDA; CDR2 reads SQIVND (reference sequence). The CDR3 is made up of 13 amino acids. The CDR3 loop reads CASNTGQNQPQHF. The CDR3 DNA follows: TGTGCCAGTAACACAGGGCAAAATCAGCCCCAGCATTTT.

CDR3 amino acids: CAWSAQDPGSEQYF. The CDR3 DNA is TGTGCCTGGAGTGCCCAGGACCCGGGGAGCGAGCAGTACTTC. This sequence joins TRBV30 and TRBJ2-7, with D perhaps TRBD2 (5 bases). Trimming shortened V by 1 base and J by 6 bases, and 16 bases separated the two germline ends. The germline CDR1 and CDR2 sequences are GTSNPN and SVGIG (reference sequence). There are 14 residues in the CDR3.

The V and J genes are TRBV28 and TRBJ2-7; no definite D call. The germline V gene has CDR1 MDHEN and CDR2 SYDVKM. Trimming removed 3 bases from V and 4 bases from J, with 7 bases in between. There are 12 residues in the CDR3. The CDR3: CASSLSGYEQYF. CDR3 DNA sequence: TGTGCCAGCAGTTTGTCGGGTTACGAGCAGTACTTC.

This clone was recorded once. This chain joins TRBV9 and TRBJ2-1; 7 bases match TRBD2. Trimming cost V 6 bases and J 5 bases; bases outside gene matches: 11. The CDR3 loop spans 15 amino acids. Germline lookup yields CDR1 SGDLS and CDR2 YYNGEE. CDR3 in DNA: TGTGCCAGCACCGCCGGGGGAGGGCGGAACAATGAGCAGTTCTTC. Translating it yields CASTAGGGRNNEQFF.